Listed here are 22 T cell receptor beta chains from one sample, sequenced in a study of T cell responses to AZD1222 COVID-19 vaccine. TCRdb's table, derived via immunoSEQ multiplex PCR, lists solely in-frame clones and lacks some. This table has about 120,000 clones, just under 95% appearing once. The source was peripheral blood, collected on day 0 of AZD1222 vaccination. The receptor set was obtained from an adult in good health.

The rearrangement uses TRBV6-5 and TRBJ1-5, with D possibly matching TRBD1 (5 bases). Germline-derived CDR1 and CDR2 are MNHEY and SVGAGI. Trimming left V 5 bases short and J 9 bases short, with 17 bases between. This CDR3 has 14 residues. CDR3 in amino acids: CASSPRGVAGPQHF. CDR3 DNA sequence: TGTGCCAGCAGTCCGAGGGGCGTCGCGGGGCCCCAGCATTTT.

The chain uses TRBV21-1 and TRBJ2-1. TRBV21-1 is deemed a pseudogene. The CDR3 runs to 15 residues. CDR3 DNA: TGTGCCAGCAGCAAGGGGGCGGGATCCTACAATGAGCAGTTCTTC. It specifies CASSKGAGSYNEQFF.

This clone came up once. The J gene is TRBJ1-1, the V gene TRBV7-2; D gene uncertain. V lost 1 base to trimming and J lost 6 bases, with 12 bases between them. The germline CDR1 and CDR2 sequences are SGHTA and FQGNSA. This CDR3 is built from 14 residues. CDR3 amino acids: CASSLVGGSPEAFF. The CDR3, as DNA: TGTGCCAGCAGCTTAGTAGGTGGCAGCCCTGAAGCTTTCTTT.

V is TRBV27 and J is TRBJ1-2; the D is unclear. The V end lost 6 bases, the J end lost 9 bases, and 20 bases lay between the germline ends. CDR3 length: 14 amino acids. Germline V gene lookup returns CDR1 MNHEY and CDR2 SMNVEV (reference sequence). The CDR3 loop reads CASRAHGEWMSYTF. As DNA, the CDR3 is TGTGCCAGCAGAGCTCACGGGGAGTGGATGAGCTACACCTTC.

The chain employs TRBV9 and TRBJ1-4; 11 bases align to TRBD1. CDR1 SGDLS and CDR2 YYNGEE come from the germline V gene. J was trimmed by 8 bases and V by 0 bases; bases with no gene match: 0. There are 14 residues in the CDR3. The CDR3 reads CASSVGTGGEKLFF. DNA of the CDR3: TGTGCCAGCAGCGTAGGGACAGGGGGCGAAAAACTGTTTTTT.

This chain uses TRBV9 with TRBJ2-3; D not certain. The CDR3 has 15 residues. V was trimmed by 3 bases and J by 3 bases, leaving 14 bases between them. Germline V gives CDR1 SGDLS, CDR2 YYNGEE. CDR3 DNA sequence: TGTGCCAGCAGCGGCGCCCAGGTGGTGACAGATACGCAGTATTTT. Encoded protein: CASSGAQVVTDTQYF. Variable domain in full (rest from reference TRBV9 and TRBJ2-3): DSGVTQTPKHLITATGQRVTLRCSPRSGDLSVYWYQQSLDQGLQFLIQYYNGEERAKGNILERFSAQQFPDLHSELNLSSLELGDSALYFCASSGAQVVTDTQYFGPGTRLTVL.

This clone was recorded only once. V gene TRBV20-1 combines with J gene TRBJ2-5; no definite D call. Trimming removed 3 bases at V and 2 bases at J, with 10 bases between. The germline CDR1 and CDR2 sequences are DFQATT and SNEGSKA (reference sequence). The CDR3 runs 13 residues. CDR3: CSASSWPQETQYF. The CDR3, as DNA: TGCAGTGCTAGTTCTTGGCCACAAGAGACCCAGTACTTC.

This rearrangement joins TRBV5-1 to TRBJ1-1, with D maybe TRBD1 (6 bases). Germline values: CDR1 SGHRS, CDR2 YFSETQ. The V gene lost 2 bases and the J gene lost 1 base, with 9 bases spanning the gap. The CDR3 is 14 amino acids. The CDR3 reads CASSFLDRNTEAFF. CDR3 nucleotide sequence: TGCGCCAGCAGCTTTTTGGACAGGAACACTGAAGCTTTCTTT.

V is TRBV11-3 and J is TRBJ2-3; D uncertain. The CDR3 has 12 amino acids. The germline gives CDR1 SGHNT, CDR2 YENEEA. V dropped 4 bases and J dropped 0 bases, with 2 bases sitting between them. The CDR3 DNA is TGTGCCAGCAGCTCTAGCACAGATACGCAGTATTTT. The encoded protein is CASSSSTDTQYF.

The chain carries TRBV28 and TRBJ1-1; TRBD1 might be the D (5 bases). V dropped 6 bases and J dropped 3 bases, with 8 bases sitting between them. There are 12 residues in the CDR3. The germline V gene encodes CDR1 MDHEN and CDR2 SYDVKM. CDR3 residues: CASRTGDTEAFF. The CDR3 DNA reads TGTGCCAGCAGAACGGGGGACACTGAAGCTTTCTTT.

V is TRBV27 and J is TRBJ1-6; D call uncertain. Germline V gene sequence: CDR1 MNHEY, CDR2 SMNVEV (reference sequence). This CDR3 comprises 13 residues. V lost 3 bases to trimming and J lost 6 bases, with 6 bases between them. CDR3 protein: CASSFSSNSPLHF. DNA of the CDR3: TGTGCCAGCAGTTTCTCGAGTAATTCACCCCTCCACTTT.

In this sample, this clone turned up a few times. The chain uses TRBV19 and TRBJ1-3; 7 positions agree with TRBD1. The V and J ends lost 6 bases and 7 bases, in that order; junction bases with no gene match: 9. Germline V CDR1 and CDR2: LNHDA, SQIVND (reference sequence). CDR3 length equals 14 residues. In nucleotides, the CDR3 is TGTGCCAGTAGGAAGACAGGGATCGAGAACACCATATATTTT. Encoded protein: CASRKTGIENTIYF.

The genes are TRBV19 and TRBJ1-5; D gene ambiguous. Trimming left V 1 base short and J 3 bases short, with 10 bases between. CDR1 and CDR2 (germline): LNHDA, SQIVND (reference sequence). The CDR3 length is 15 residues. This CDR3 reads CASSIGDRANQPQHF. The CDR3 bases are TGTGCCAGTAGTATAGGGGATAGGGCCAATCAGCCCCAGCATTTT.

The J gene is TRBJ1-4, the V gene TRBV5-8; weak D call: TRBD1 (6 bases). This CDR3 is built from 19 residues. Germline V gives CDR1 SGHTS, CDR2 YDEGEE. V lost 4 bases and J 3 bases, leaving 25 bases between the germline ends. The CDR3 spells CASSPQSGGLVGSNEKLFF. The DNA of the CDR3 is TGTGCCAGCAGCCCCCAGAGCGGGGGGCTAGTAGGGTCTAATGAAAAACTGTTTTTT.

This clone was seen a single time. The genes are TRBV27 and TRBJ2-2; possibly TRBD2 for D (7 bases). Germline V lookup: CDR1 MNHEY, CDR2 SMNVEV (reference sequence). Trimming shortened V by 3 bases and J by 5 bases, and 19 bases separated the two germline ends. The CDR3 covers 17 residues. CDR3 amino acids: CASSFRAGEGTTGELFF. The CDR3 bases are TGTGCCAGCAGTTTTAGGGCAGGGGAGGGAACTACCGGGGAGCTGTTTTTT.

The chain joins TRBV15 to TRBJ2-5; no reliable D call. The germline gives CDR1 LNHNV, CDR2 YYDKDF (reference sequence). The ends were cut back, 3 bases at V and 2 bases at J, with 13 bases in the middle. This CDR3 spans 15 amino acids. The CDR3 DNA reads as TGTGCCACCAGCAGTCACGGCCCCTTACAAGAGACCCAGTACTTC. This gives the protein CATSSHGPLQETQYF. The variable domain in full, with the rest retrieved from reference TRBV15 and TRBJ2-5, is DAMVIQNPRYQVTQFGKPVTLSCSQTLNHNVMYWYQQKSSQAPKLLFHYYDKDFNNEADTPDNFQSRRPNTSFCFLDIRSPGLGDTAMYLCATSSHGPLQETQYFGPGTRLLVL.

The V and J genes are TRBV7-2 and TRBJ1-5; D may be TRBD1 (5 bases). Trimming pared 5 bases from V and 5 bases from J, leaving 19 bases between. CDR1 and CDR2 (germline): SGHTA, FQGNSA. This CDR3 spans 16 amino acids. The CDR3 DNA reads TGTGCCAGCAGCCATGTGGGAGGGGAAGGCTATCAGCCCCAGCATTTT. Amino acid sequence: CASSHVGGEGYQPQHF.

The chain employs TRBV28 and TRBJ2-7; tentatively, D is TRBD1 (6 bases). The V end lost 6 bases, the J end lost 6 bases, and 24 bases lay between the germline ends. Germline V gene sequence: CDR1 MDHEN, CDR2 SYDVKM. The CDR3 covers 16 residues. DNA of the CDR3: TGTGCCAGCAGCTTACCGCTACTACAGGGTTTGTCCGAGCAGTACTTC. As protein: CASSLPLLQGLSEQYF.

The chain employs TRBV28 and TRBJ1-1; D gene unclear. Germline V gene lookup returns CDR1 MDHEN and CDR2 SYDVKM. CDR3 size: 13 residues. Trimming removed 7 bases from V and 1 base from J, with 10 bases in between. CDR3 in amino acids: CASTAYRNTEAFF. In nucleotides, the CDR3 is TGTGCCAGCACCGCCTACAGGAACACTGAAGCTTTCTTT.

This rearrangement joins TRBV9 to TRBJ1-1; no firm D call. Looked up from germline, CDR1 is SGDLS and CDR2 is YYNGEE. The V and J ends lost 3 bases and 2 bases respectively, with 11 bases between them. This CDR3 has 14 amino acids. CDR3 coding DNA: TGTGCCAGCAGCGCTGACATCTCTAACACTGAAGCTTTCTTT. Translating it yields CASSADISNTEAFF.

V and J are TRBV18 and TRBJ2-5, with D possibly TRBD2 on 6 matching bases. This CDR3 contains 16 residues. Germline CDR1 is KGHSH and CDR2 is LQKENI. Trimming removed 3 bases at V and 3 bases at J, with 17 bases between. The CDR3 reads CASSPLPRDFKETQYF. The CDR3 DNA is TGTGCCAGCTCACCTTTACCCCGGGACTTTAAAGAGACCCAGTACTTC.

This clone was detected once. The chain is built from TRBV4-1 and TRBJ1-1; D remains ambiguous. Trimming removed 4 bases from V and 5 bases from J, with 17 bases in between. This CDR3 is built from 15 residues. CDR1 is MGHRA and CDR2 is YSYEKL in the germline V gene. The CDR3 DNA follows: TGCGCCAGCAGCCTCGAGAGGGTCGGAGTGACTGAAGCTTTCTTT. Translated, it gives CASSLERVGVTEAFF.